The next 19 T cell receptor beta chains were all read from a single sample in a study of blood T cells in healthy people across ages. Together with a sample-barcoded 5' primer, a J-beta primer mix was included in a second PCR lasting about 6 to 11 cycles. MiXCR, run by TCRdb on the 5' RACE reads, gives a single entry per CDR3 protein. This sample has 600,000 to 800,000 distinct CDR3 sequences, with under 25% found just once. The specimen sequenced was blood. The receptors here all came from a man between 65 and 79 years old in good health.

A few counts support this clonotype. The junction departs from the called germline gene at one end, perhaps through a read error. CDR3 residues: CASGLMGTDTQYF. The CDR3 bases are TGTGCCAGCGGCTTAATGGGCACAGATACGCAGTATTTT. This chain uses TRBV7-2 with TRBJ2-3; D not resolved. This CDR3 comprises 13 residues. Per germline, CDR1 SGHTA and CDR2 FQGNSA.

This clonotype has more than one count but fewer than ten. The CDR3 sequence: CASSIWPEETQYF. The CDR3, as DNA: TGTGCCAGTAGTATTTGGCCAGAAGAGACCCAGTACTTC. This chain connects TRBV19 to TRBJ2-5; D unresolved. Germline V gene sequence: CDR1 LNHDA, CDR2 SQIVND (reference sequence). This CDR3 is 13 amino acids long. V lost 3 bases and J 3 bases, leaving 8 bases between the germline ends.

This clonotype has a handful of counts. The chain recombines TRBV6-5 with TRBJ2-5; TRBD2 agrees at 8 bases. The J call is uncertain, as TRBJ2-7 better fits the DNA end. Germline CDR1 is MNHEY and CDR2 is SVGAGI. The CDR3 is 18 amino acids. The CDR3 spells CASSYSIPQREPTYEQYF. CDR3 sequence (DNA): TGTGCCAGCAGTTACTCGATACCCCAGCGGGAGCCCACCTACGAGCAGTACTTC.

This clonotype was recorded a few times. V usage is TRBV4-3 and J usage is TRBJ2-1; 9 bases line up with TRBD1. There are 13 residues in the CDR3. CDR1 LGHNA and CDR2 YSLEER come from the germline V gene. J was trimmed by 15 bases and V by 2 bases; bases with no gene match: 8. The DNA for the CDR3 is TGCGCCAGCAGCCAATTATCCGGGACAGGGTCGTTCTTC. Protein: CASSQLSGTGSFF.

The table lists this clonotype with a few counts. The chain combines TRBV4-1 with TRBJ2-3; D is unresolved. This CDR3 contains 14 residues. The germline V gene has CDR1 MGHRA and CDR2 YSYEKL. The ends were cut back, 0 bases at V and 7 bases at J, with 11 bases in the middle. The CDR3 loop is CASSQDPRSNTQYF. In DNA, the CDR3 is TGCGCCAGCAGCCAAGACCCGAGGTCGAATACGCAGTATTTT.

J is TRBJ2-2 and V is TRBV5-1, with TRBD2 as a possible D gene (5 bases). Germline assignment: CDR1 SGHRS and CDR2 YFSETQ. CDR3 size: 16 residues. V lost 3 bases and J 6 bases, leaving 18 bases between the germline ends. The CDR3 region has the DNA TGCGCCAGCAGCTCGGGGTCCAAGTCGGGCGCCGGGGAGCTGTTTTTT. This gives the protein CASSSGSKSGAGELFF. The whole variable domain, filled in from reference TRBV5-1 and TRBJ2-2, reads KAGVTQTPRYLIKTRGQQVTLSCSPISGHRSVSWYQQTPGQGLQFLFEYFSETQRNKGNFPGRFSGRQFSNSRSEMNVSTLELGDSALYLCASSSGSKSGAGELFFGEGSRLTVL.

This clonotype was detected only a few times. The V and J genes are TRBV7-2 and TRBJ2-1; 7 nucleotides match TRBD1. Germline-derived CDR1 and CDR2 are SGHTA and FQGNSA. Losses at the gene ends were 5 bases for V and 3 bases for J; bases not matched to a gene: 10. This CDR3 is 16 amino acids long. The CDR3 loop is CASSKTGQENYNEQFF. Written as DNA, the CDR3 is TGTGCCAGCAGCAAGACAGGACAGGAGAACTACAATGAGCAGTTCTTC.

This clonotype was seen only a few times. The chain joins TRBV12-3 or TRBV12-4 to TRBJ1-5; D remains ambiguous. Trimming took 6 bases from V and 7 from J, leaving 19 bases between them. The CDR3 is 15 amino acids. The CDR3, as DNA: TGTGCCAGCAGCGCCGGATTCTTGGGGTCGCAGCCCCAGCATTTT. This encodes CASSAGFLGSQPQHF.

The chain joins TRBV7-9 to TRBJ2-5; D may match TRBD1 or TRBD2 (5 bases each). V was pared by 5 bases and J by 0 bases, with 13 bases between. The CDR3 spans 15 residues. The germline V gene has CDR1 SEHNR and CDR2 FQNEAQ (reference sequence). Here the CDR3 reads CASSEGFLYQETQYF. CDR3 sequence (DNA): TGTGCCAGCAGCGAGGGGTTTTTGTACCAAGAGACCCAGTACTTC. Complete variable domain (other parts from reference TRBV7-9 and TRBJ2-5): DTGVSQNPRHKITKRGQNVTFRCDPISEHNRLYWYRQTLGQGPEFLTYFQNEAQLEKSRLLSDRFSAERPKGSFSTLEIQRTEQGDSAMYLCASSEGFLYQETQYFGPGTRLLVL.

The chain carries TRBV20-1 and TRBJ2-1; 11 bases fit TRBD2. The germline CDR1 and CDR2 sequences are DFQATT and SNEGSKA (reference sequence). CDR3 size: 15 residues. The ends lost 2 bases at V and 8 bases at J; junction bases unmatched: 8. The CDR3 sequence: CSARTPGLADDEQFF. In DNA form, the CDR3 reads TGCAGTGCTAGAACCCCGGGACTAGCGGACGATGAGCAGTTCTTC.

This clonotype was seen a handful of times. This chain uses TRBV11-2 with TRBJ2-5; D might be TRBD1 (6 bases). The J call is in doubt because the DNA end fits TRBJ2-1 better. This CDR3 spans 13 amino acids. Germline CDR1 and CDR2: SGHAT and FQNNGV. This CDR3 reads CATEITRGNEQFF. CDR3 DNA: TGTGCCACGGAAATCACCAGGGGCAATGAGCAGTTCTTC.

V and J are TRBV7-6 and TRBJ2-2; 8 bases match TRBD1. Trimming at V came to 3 bases and at J to 5 bases, leaving 5 bases not matched to a gene. Germline-derived CDR1 and CDR2 are SGHVS and FNYEAQ. CDR3 length: 15 residues. CDR3 nucleotides: TGTGCCAGCAGCTTCGGCAGGGGGCATACCGGGGAGCTGTTTTTT. It specifies CASSFGRGHTGELFF.

This clonotype has just a few counts. V gene TRBV9 combines with J gene TRBJ2-5, with D possibly being TRBD1 or TRBD2 (5 bases each). V dropped 2 bases and J dropped 1 base, with 12 bases sitting between them. Germline V gives CDR1 SGDLS, CDR2 YYNGEE. CDR3 length equals 15 residues. The CDR3 DNA sequence: TGTGCCAGCAGCGTTGGGGGAACACTCCAAGAGACCCAGTACTTC. This translates into CASSVGGTLQETQYF.

This clonotype has only a few counts. This chain connects TRBV21-1 to TRBJ2-4; the tabulated D call, TRBD2, remains unverified against the DNA. TRBV21-1 is tagged as a pseudogene. The CDR3 has 17 residues. The CDR3 DNA reads TGTGCCAGCAGCAGAATTGGAGGGAGGGGATCCAAAAACATTCAGTACTTC. Translated: CASSRIGGRGSKNIQYF.

This clonotype was counted between two and nine times. J is TRBJ2-7 and V is TRBV3-1, with D maybe TRBD1 (6 bases). This CDR3 is 14 amino acids long. Germline V gene sequence: CDR1 LGHDT, CDR2 YNNKEL (reference sequence). V was cut by 3 bases and J by 2 bases, with 11 bases left in between. CDR3 sequence (DNA): TGTGCCAGCAGCCACACCGGGACAACCTACGAGCAGTACTTC. This codes for CASSHTGTTYEQYF.

This clonotype was detected a few times. The chain is built from TRBV20-1 and TRBJ2-3, with 8 positions matching TRBD2. Germline V gene lookup returns CDR1 DFQATT and CDR2 SNEGSKA (reference sequence). The CDR3 consists of 17 residues. J was trimmed by 1 base and V by 3 bases; bases with no gene match: 12. CDR3 loop: CSARPSGSRRGTDTQYF. In DNA, the CDR3 is TGCAGTGCTAGGCCCAGCGGGAGCCGGAGGGGCACAGATACGCAGTATTTT.

This chain connects TRBV6-1 to TRBJ2-5, with TRBD2 matching over 7 bases. The DNA end is more similar to TRBJ2-1, so the J call may be wrong. This CDR3 comprises 14 residues. Germline CDR1 and CDR2: MNHNS and SASEGT. The CDR3 DNA reads TGTGCCAGCAGTGAATGGAGCGGGGTCAATGAGCAGTTCTTC. Translation gives CASSEWSGVNEQFF.

This clonotype has at least ten counts. The chain links TRBV28 to TRBJ1-1; D gene ambiguous. CDR1 is MDHEN, CDR2 SYDVKM, per germline. V was cut by 6 bases and J by 1 base, with 6 bases left in between. This CDR3 is 12 amino acids long. The CDR3 DNA reads TGTGCCAGCAGCTTAGGGAACACTGAAGCTTTCTTT. Translating gives CASSLGNTEAFF.

This clonotype was counted a few times. The junction differs from germline at one of its ends, possibly a read error. J is TRBJ2-7 and V is TRBV27, with 10 bases fitting TRBD2. Per germline, CDR1 MNHEY and CDR2 SMNVEV (reference sequence). This CDR3 has 17 residues. The CDR3 region is CASSTRWTSGVTYGQYF. CDR3 DNA: TGTGCCAGCAGTACCCGCTGGACTAGCGGAGTAACCTACGGGCAGTACTTC.